This T cell receptor (beta chain) was documented in a study of blood T cell repertoires in COVID-19. Study-level background: PBMCs, B-cell-depleted T cells, or T cells were the source of the cDNA or gDNA that made up the material.

V was clipped by 3 bases and J by 7 bases; unmatched bases: 6. The CDR3 consists of 14 residues. The germline V gene encodes CDR1 SGHKS and CDR2 YYEKEE (reference sequence). As processed by the authors: Estimation of nucleated cell counts relied on the amplification of reference gene primers. TCRdb keeps only in-frame clones here, not all; method: immunoSEQ multiplex PCR. V and J calls and clone size come straight from that table; D and trimming were deduced from the DNA. The sample holds roughly 180,000 clones, more than 65% seen once. Participants were aged about 18 to 89 years from around 24 US areas. Participants' own reports of clinical history determined their cohort assignment. A single count supports this clone.

Sequenced sample: PBMCs or T cells enriched from blood (not recorded which). This clonotype was obtained from a middle-aged woman with acute COVID-19. V gene TRBV5-5 combines with J gene TRBJ2-7; TRBD1 matches 11 bases. DNA for the CDR3: TGTGCCAGCAGCTCCGGACAGGGGGCGAAAGAGCAGTACTTC. Translated, it gives CASSSGQGAKEQYF. Supplemented by reference TRBV5-5 and TRBJ2-7, the full variable domain reads DAGVTQSPTHLIKTRGQQVTLRCSPISGHKSVSWYQQVLGQGPQFIFQYYEKEERGRGNFPDRFSARQFPNYSSELNVNALLLGDSALYLCASSSGQGAKEQYFGPGTRLTVT.